This TCR beta chain was found in a study of early T cells in non-severe SARS-CoV-2 infection. Study-level background: Sequenced material consisted of bulk RNA (from unsorted whole blood), and chains were unpaired.

This clonotype occurred many times. Its antigen is undetermined. The library protocol tagged individual cDNA molecules with unique molecular identifiers. TCRdb re-called the 5' RACE reads through MiXCR, storing one row per CDR3 protein. This table has tens of thousands of distinct CDR3 sequences, about 8.2% appearing once. Notes on the study in general: A preference for anti-spike CD8 responses marked VDJdb matching, which missed private and CD4 specificities.

The sample consisted of whole blood. This receptor was obtained from an adult who was a healthcare worker with PCR-confirmed SARS-CoV-2 infection or an uninfected control (not recorded which).

In DNA, the CDR3 is TGTGCCAGTAGTTTGATTCCGGGACAGGGGCGATACGAGCAGTACTTC. It yields the protein CASSLIPGQGRYEQYF. The chain is built from TRBV19 and TRBJ2-7, with 10 nucleotides matching TRBD1. The CDR3 runs to 16 residues. V gave up 5 bases and J gave up 4 bases; unmatched junction bases: 11. Germline V gene data show CDR1 as LNHDA and CDR2 as SQIVND (reference sequence).